What follows are 24 T cell receptor beta chains derived from one specimen sequenced in a study of T-cell reconstitution after alpha-beta-depleted transplantation in children. For TCRbeta, the library was prepared with unique molecular identifiers. TCRdb called the PCR reads again in MiXCR, with one record for every CDR3 protein. The profile shows about 250,000 distinct CDR3 sequences, roughly a quarter of them singletons. The sample in question was PBMCs, mostly from graft donor cells, obtained 360 days after TCRalphabeta/CD19-depleted stem cell transplant. The receptor source for this set is a female patient under 10 years old who had a stem cell transplant for congenital amegakaryocytic thrombocytopenia, so the T cells may come from the graft donor.

The V and J genes are TRBV30 and TRBJ2-7, with 8 nucleotides matching TRBD2. Germline V gene data show CDR1 as GTSNPN and CDR2 as SVGIG (reference sequence). With 7 bases clipped from V and 6 bases from J, the junction kept 8 bases outside the gene matches. The CDR3 spans 12 residues. The CDR3 reads CAFLAGGFEQYF. The CDR3 coding sequence is TGTGCCTTCTTGGCGGGGGGCTTCGAGCAGTACTTC.

The chain is built from TRBV5-5 and TRBJ2-1; 8 nucleotides match TRBD2. With 4 bases clipped from V and 6 bases from J, the junction kept 3 bases outside the gene matches. This CDR3 is 13 amino acids long. The germline V gene encodes CDR1 SGHKS and CDR2 YYEKEE (reference sequence). CDR3 DNA sequence: TGTGCCAGCAGCGTGACTAGCGCCAATGAGCAGTTCTTC. Translated, it gives CASSVTSANEQFF.

This clonotype occurred once. V gene TRBV28 combines with J gene TRBJ2-6; tentative D call: TRBD1 (5 bases). The CDR3 loop spans 18 amino acids. Trimming removed 5 bases at V and 0 bases at J, with 17 bases between. Germline values: CDR1 MDHEN, CDR2 SYDVKM. The CDR3 DNA is TGTGCCAGCAGTCAACAGGCCCCATTCGTCTCTGGGGCCAACGTCCTGACTTTC. Protein product: CASSQQAPFVSGANVLTF.

This clonotype was seen a few times. The chain uses TRBV5-1 and TRBJ2-3; no definite D call. Germline values: CDR1 SGHRS, CDR2 YFSETQ. V was trimmed by 0 bases and J by 4 bases, leaving 9 bases between them. The CDR3 sequence is 14 residues long. The CDR3 coding sequence is TGCGCCAGCAGCTTGGTGGGTAAGGCAGATACGCAGTATTTT. Protein: CASSLVGKADTQYF.

V usage is TRBV12-3 or TRBV12-4 and J usage is TRBJ2-6; 9 nucleotides line up with TRBD1. The CDR3 spans 17 residues. J gave up 2 bases and V 6 bases, and 8 bases lay outside the gene matches. The CDR3 DNA is TGTGCCAGCAGATTACAGGGGGCGTTCACTGGGGCCAACGTCCTGACTTTC. Its translation is CASRLQGAFTGANVLTF.

The chain has TRBV4-2 and TRBJ1-1; D gene unclear. Trimming shortened V by 4 bases and J by 10 bases, and 16 bases separated the two germline ends. Germline CDR1 reads LGHNA; CDR2 reads YNFKEQ. This CDR3 has 13 residues. The CDR3 DNA is TGTGCCAGCAGCCCGGAGTCGTTCGATGTAGCTTTCTTT. As protein: CASSPESFDVAFF.

Only a few counts were recorded for this clonotype. The chain employs TRBV5-1 and TRBJ2-7; no clear D. Germline assignment: CDR1 SGHRS and CDR2 YFSETQ. The CDR3 covers 14 residues. V lost 3 bases and J 2 bases, leaving 12 bases between the germline ends. In nucleotides, the CDR3 is TGCGCCAGCAGCTCTGCTTTTCATACCTACGAGCAGTACTTC. Translating it yields CASSSAFHTYEQYF.

A note on this clonotype: Germline and junction disagree at one end, which may indicate a read error. The gene calls are TRBV20-1 and TRBJ1-1, with 10 bases aligning to TRBD1. The CDR3 contains 12 residues. Germline CDR1 reads DFQATT; CDR2 reads SNEGSKA (reference sequence). For the CDR3, the DNA is TGCAGTGCTAGGAGGGACAGGGGAAGGACTTTTTTT. As protein: CSARRDRGRTFF.

This chain uses TRBV7-2 with TRBJ2-7, with D perhaps TRBD2 (6 bases). The CDR3 consists of 13 residues. V was pared by 5 bases and J by 3 bases, with 11 bases between. CDR1 is SGHTA, CDR2 FQGNSA, per germline. The CDR3: CASSNGRNYEQYF. The CDR3 DNA reads as TGTGCCAGCAGCAACGGGAGAAACTACGAGCAGTACTTC.

V gene TRBV20-1 combines with J gene TRBJ2-5, with D maybe TRBD1 (5 bases). Germline V CDR1 and CDR2: DFQATT, SNEGSKA (reference sequence). This CDR3 contains 11 residues. V lost 4 bases and J lost 4, with 7 bases in between. In nucleotides, the CDR3 is TGCAGTGCTATCAGGGTAGAGACCCAGTACTTC. It yields the protein CSAIRVETQYF.

This clonotype was counted a few times. The rearrangement links TRBV20-1 to TRBJ2-3, with TRBD2 identical over 8 bases. Trimming removed 3 bases from V and 4 bases from J; junction bases left unmatched: 6. Germline CDR1 reads DFQATT; CDR2 reads SNEGSKA (reference sequence). CDR3 size: 14 residues. The CDR3 protein is CSASGGGSPDTQYF. CDR3 DNA sequence: TGCAGTGCTAGCGGGGGGGGTAGTCCAGATACGCAGTATTTT.

The chain combines TRBV28 with TRBJ2-7, with D unresolved. This CDR3 is built from 13 residues. V lost 7 bases and J 3 bases, leaving 13 bases between the germline ends. Germline CDR1 reads MDHEN; CDR2 reads SYDVKM. The CDR3: CASNLVGDYEQYF. CDR3 nucleotide sequence: TGTGCCAGCAACCTGGTCGGAGACTACGAGCAGTACTTC. Drawing the rest from reference TRBV28 and TRBJ2-7, the complete variable domain is DVKVTQSSRYLVKRTGEKVFLECVQDMDHENMFWYRQDPGLGLRLIYFSYDVKMKEKGDIPEGYSVSREKKERFSLILESASTNQTSMYLCASNLVGDYEQYFGPGTRLTVT.

This chain joins TRBV18 and TRBJ2-5; TRBD1 is a possible D gene (6 bases). This CDR3 contains 14 residues. The germline V gene encodes CDR1 KGHSH and CDR2 LQKENI. V lost 5 bases and J 4 bases, leaving 14 bases between the germline ends. Here the CDR3 reads CASSTGTGVETQYF. The DNA for the CDR3 is TGTGCCAGCTCAACAGGGACCGGGGTAGAGACCCAGTACTTC.

The gene calls are TRBV2 and TRBJ2-2; the D gene is possibly TRBD1 (6 bases). The ends were cut back, 1 base at V and 3 bases at J, with 15 bases in the middle. Germline values: CDR1 SNHLY, CDR2 FYNNEI. This CDR3 is 17 amino acids long. CDR3 region: CASSEGGQDFYTGELFF. The CDR3 DNA reads TGTGCCAGCAGTGAAGGGGGGCAGGACTTTTACACCGGGGAGCTGTTTTTT.

In regard to this clonotype: Its ends do not fully match the called genes, so a read error is possible. The rearrangement links TRBV7-8 to TRBJ2-1, with D uncertain. This CDR3 spans 12 amino acids. CDR1 and CDR2 from the germline V gene are SGHVS and FQNEAQ. Written as DNA, the CDR3 is TGTGCCAGCAGCTTATTCGGAAATGAGAAGTTCTTC. Translation: CASSLFGNEKFF.

In its sample, this clonotype was seen many times. The rearrangement links TRBV25-1 to TRBJ2-7; D unresolved. The V gene lost 0 bases and the J gene lost 4 bases, with 4 bases spanning the gap. Germline CDR1 is MGHDK and CDR2 is SYGVNS. This CDR3 has 12 residues. The DNA for the CDR3 is TGTGCCAGCAGTGAATATCGTTACGAGCAGTACTTC. Protein product: CASSEYRYEQYF.

CDR3 loop: CASSFVGTAGELFF. DNA of the CDR3: TGTGCCAGCAGTTTCGTCGGGACCGCCGGGGAGCTGTTTTTT. The chain employs TRBV28 and TRBJ2-2; D may match TRBD1 or TRBD2 (5 bases each). The CDR3 has 14 amino acids. Trimming pared 3 bases from V and 6 bases from J, leaving 11 bases between. The germline CDR1 and CDR2 sequences are MDHEN and SYDVKM.

The chain uses TRBV20-1 and TRBJ2-7; 10 positions agree with TRBD1. The CDR3 is 14 amino acids. V dropped 6 bases and J dropped 4; count of bases not matched to a gene: 9. Germline V lookup: CDR1 DFQATT, CDR2 SNEGSKA (reference sequence). CDR3: CSARDRGGIYEQYF. The CDR3 DNA sequence: TGCAGTGCAAGGGACAGGGGTGGAATATACGAGCAGTACTTC.

The chain is built from TRBV21-1 and TRBJ2-7; the table names TRBD1, a call not compared with the DNA. TRBV21-1 counts as a pseudogene. CDR3 length: 17 amino acids. Written as DNA, the CDR3 is TGTGCCAGCAGCAAAGTGGGCTTTGACAGGGGATACTCCGAGCAGTACTTC. Protein: CASSKVGFDRGYSEQYF.

J is TRBJ2-3 and V is TRBV6-1; possibly TRBD2 for D (6 bases). Trimming took off 6 bases at V and 11 bases at J, with 21 bases between the two ends. The length of the CDR3 is 14 residues. Per germline, CDR1 MNHNS and CDR2 SASEGT. Written as DNA, the CDR3 is TGTGCCAGCAGCACCGGGACTTCCTCCGCCAGGCAGTATTTT. Amino acid sequence: CASSTGTSSARQYF.

The chain couples TRBV5-1 to TRBJ2-2; 9 bases are shared with TRBD2. Germline V gives CDR1 SGHRS, CDR2 YFSETQ. CDR3 size: 15 residues. V trimming: 1 base; J trimming: 6 bases; junction bases outside the gene matches: 4. CDR3 loop: CASSLTSGGPGELFF. DNA of the CDR3: TGCGCCAGCAGCTTGACGAGCGGGGGGCCCGGGGAGCTGTTTTTT.

This clonotype showed up just a few times. The chain couples TRBV7-3 to TRBJ2-3, with 7 bases fitting TRBD1. Unmatched junction bases numbered 5, after V lost 7 bases and J lost 4 bases. The CDR3 has 13 residues. Looked up from germline, CDR1 is SGHTA and CDR2 is FQGTGA. This CDR3 is CASKGQGADTQYF. CDR3 sequence (DNA): TGTGCCAGCAAAGGGCAGGGGGCAGATACGCAGTATTTT.

This clonotype turned up a few times. The CDR3 DNA reads as TGTGCCAGCTCACCAACAGTCCAAACTGAAGCTTTCTTT. This translates into CASSPTVQTEAFF. The chain recombines TRBV18 with TRBJ1-1; no definite D call. The CDR3 runs to 13 residues. Trimming left V 2 bases short and J 5 bases short, with 9 bases between. Germline V gene lookup returns CDR1 KGHSH and CDR2 LQKENI.

The sample holds a few counts of this clonotype. V gene TRBV12-3 or TRBV12-4 combines with J gene TRBJ1-2, with D maybe TRBD1 (5 bases). The CDR3 covers 13 residues. Trimming left V 6 bases short and J 7 bases short, with 15 bases between. The CDR3 here is CASREDKKGGYTF. DNA of the CDR3: TGTGCCAGCAGGGAGGACAAGAAGGGTGGCTACACCTTC.